Each of the 28 T cell receptor beta chains below was sequenced from the same sample in a study of blood T cells in healthy people across ages. Together with a sample-barcoded 5' primer, a J-beta primer mix was included in a second PCR lasting roughly 7 to 11 cycles. TCRdb re-called the 5' RACE reads with MiXCR, one entry per CDR3 protein. The sample has about 780,000 distinct CDR3 sequences; around 50% are singletons. The sequencing sample was made of blood. These receptors were collected from a man aged 80 or over in good health.

This chain uses TRBV21-1 with TRBJ2-1; TRBD1 was called by the table and not checked on the DNA. TRBV21-1 is described as a pseudogene. This CDR3 comprises 18 residues. The CDR3 reads CASSKVGPLPGGPHEQFF. The CDR3, as DNA: TGTGCCAGCAGCAAAGTAGGACCCTTGCCGGGGGGGCCCCATGAGCAGTTCTTC.

Turning to this clonotype: This may be a read error, as it is one base from a much larger clone. The rearrangement links TRBV10-3 to TRBJ2-1, with D maybe TRBD1 (6 bases). Trimming left V 6 bases short and J 3 bases short, with 15 bases between. The CDR3 has 15 residues. The germline V gene has CDR1 ENHRY and CDR2 SYGVKD. The CDR3 region is CAISDPRTVYNEQFF. In DNA form, the CDR3 reads TGTGCCATCAGCGACCCCAGGACAGTCTACAATGAGCAGTTCTTC.

This sequence joins TRBV4-1 and TRBJ2-7; perhaps TRBD1 as D (6 bases). Trimming pared 2 bases from V and 0 bases from J, leaving 14 bases between. CDR3 length: 16 amino acids. Germline V lookup: CDR1 MGHRA, CDR2 YSYEKL. CDR3 coding DNA: TGCGCCAGCAGCCAATATACAGGGAGCTCCTCCTACGAGCAGTACTTC. Encoded protein: CASSQYTGSSSYEQYF.

A single count supports this clonotype. The V and J genes are TRBV28 and TRBJ2-6; D is perhaps TRBD1 (5 bases). The CDR3 runs 18 residues. The V end lost 10 bases, the J end lost 0 bases, and 22 bases lay between the germline ends. From germline, CDR1 is MDHEN and CDR2 SYDVKM. The CDR3, as DNA: TGTGCCACCGAGAGGTCGGACATTAGCCGCTCTGGGGCCAACGTCCTGACTTTC. Protein sequence: CATERSDISRSGANVLTF.

A word on this clonotype: The junction differs from germline at one of its ends, possibly a read error. This chain links TRBV7-3 with TRBJ1-5; perhaps TRBD1 as D (5 bases). The CDR3 is made up of 18 amino acids. CDR1 is SGHTA and CDR2 is FQGTGA in the germline V gene. The CDR3: CASSQIDGLVWGNQPRHF. The CDR3 nucleotides read TGTGCCAGCAGCCAAATTGACGGGTTGGTTTGGGGCAATCAGCCCCGGCATTTT.

The CDR3 DNA follows: TGCAGCGCCCGGACTAGCGGGGAGGGCGAGCAGTACTTC. This codes for CSARTSGEGEQYF. The V call is TRBV29-1, the J call TRBJ2-7; 12 nucleotides line up with TRBD2. The CDR3 spans 13 residues. J was trimmed by 6 bases and V by 7 bases; bases with no gene match: 7. The V gene's germline CDR1 is SQVTM and CDR2 ANQGSEA.

The rearrangement links TRBV5-1 to TRBJ1-2; 7 bases are a match to TRBD1. Germline V gene data show CDR1 as SGHRS and CDR2 as YFSETQ. The CDR3 is 14 residues long. With 8 bases clipped from V and 3 bases from J, the junction kept 10 bases outside the gene matches. For the CDR3, the DNA is TGCGCCAGAGACAGGGATCTTTCATACTATGGCTACACCTTC. Its translation is CARDRDLSYYGYTF.

This chain's CDR3 is CASSYGVQQMNDKQYF. CDR3 coding DNA: TGTGCCAGCAGTTACGGGGTACAGCAGATGAATGATAAGCAGTACTTC. The chain recombines TRBV6-2 or TRBV6-3 with TRBJ2-5; no clear D. CDR1 and CDR2 from the germline V gene are MNHEY and SVGEGT. Trimming took 2 bases from V and 11 from J, leaving 24 bases between them. The CDR3 runs to 16 residues.

This clonotype was observed a few times. This sequence joins TRBV25-1 and TRBJ2-7; 11 bases map to TRBD2. Germline CDR1 MGHDK, CDR2 SYGVNS. CDR3 length equals 15 residues. V shed 8 bases, J shed 3 bases, and the junction held 9 bases outside the gene matches. The CDR3 sequence: CASLGALAGGYEQYF. In DNA, the CDR3 is TGTGCCAGCCTTGGCGCCCTAGCGGGAGGCTACGAGCAGTACTTC.

The rearrangement links TRBV3-1 to TRBJ1-2; the D is unclear. Between the trimmed V and J ends, which lost 0 bases and 4 bases, there was a span of 9 bases. The germline CDR1 and CDR2 sequences are LGHDT and YNNKEL (reference sequence). CDR3 length: 14 residues. CDR3 protein: CASSQDLGTYGYTF. The DNA for the CDR3 is TGTGCCAGCAGCCAAGATCTAGGAACCTATGGCTACACCTTC.

The rearrangement links TRBV20-1 to TRBJ2-3; tentative D call: TRBD2 (6 bases). CDR1 is DFQATT and CDR2 is SNEGSKA in the germline V gene (reference sequence). The ends were cut back, 6 bases at V and 8 bases at J, with 27 bases in the middle. The CDR3 is made up of 16 amino acids. CDR3 in DNA: TGCAGTGCCGATTCTGGGGATCAATCCGTAGCGGTTACGCAGTATTTT. It specifies CSADSGDQSVAVTQYF.

The chain is built from TRBV5-1 and TRBJ2-5; D remains ambiguous. Germline V gene sequence: CDR1 SGHRS, CDR2 YFSETQ. This CDR3 region has 16 residues. The V end lost 0 bases, the J end lost 1 base, and 13 bases lay between the germline ends. As DNA, the CDR3 is TGCGCCAGCAGCTTGGTGGTGTCTCGAGGCCAAGAGACCCAGTACTTC. Translated, it gives CASSLVVSRGQETQYF.

J is TRBJ2-2 and V is TRBV4-3, with TRBD2 matching over 7 bases. This CDR3 has 15 residues. CDR1 is LGHNA, CDR2 YSLEER, per germline. Trimming cost V 4 bases and J 3 bases; bases outside gene matches: 5. The CDR3 nucleotides are TGCGCCAGCAGCCCTCAGGGAGGGTACACCGGGGAGCTGTTTTTT. It encodes CASSPQGGYTGELFF.

V is TRBV6-2 or TRBV6-3 and J is TRBJ2-3; D is ambiguous. The germline gives CDR1 MNHEY, CDR2 SVGEGT. CDR3 length equals 12 residues. V lost 6 bases to trimming and J lost 5 bases, with 9 bases between them. CDR3 DNA: TGTGCCAGCAGCGTTACAGTAGATACGCAGTATTTT. Residues: CASSVTVDTQYF.

V gene TRBV20-1 combines with J gene TRBJ2-4; D is unclear. Trimming stripped 7 bases from V and 1 base from J, with 14 bases between. CDR1 and CDR2 from the germline V gene are DFQATT and SNEGSKA (reference sequence). This CDR3 contains 14 residues. DNA of the CDR3: TGCAGTGGCGACCCCCTTGGGGCCAAAAACATTCAGTACTTC. It encodes CSGDPLGAKNIQYF.

A note on this clonotype: A much bigger clone sits one base away, suggesting this may be a read error. The chain uses TRBV3-1 and TRBJ1-5; D gene uncertain. The CDR3 extends over 13 amino acids. CDR1 LGHDT and CDR2 YNNKEL come from the germline V gene (reference sequence). This CDR3 is CTSSQKEGQPQHF. For the CDR3, the DNA is TGTACCAGCAGCCAGAAGGAGGGTCAGCCCCAGCATTTT.

The gene calls are TRBV29-1 and TRBJ2-1, with 9 nucleotides matching TRBD2. The germline V gene encodes CDR1 SQVTM and CDR2 ANQGSEA. Losses at the gene ends were 6 bases for V and 5 bases for J; bases not matched to a gene: 11. This CDR3 comprises 15 residues. The CDR3 DNA sequence: TGCAGCGTGGATCCAAGCGGGGGGTGGAACAATGAGCAGTTCTTC. Its translation: CSVDPSGGWNNEQFF.

The chain has TRBV27 and TRBJ1-1, with a weak D call TRBD1 (5 bases). Germline lookup yields CDR1 MNHEY and CDR2 SMNVEV (reference sequence). This CDR3 contains 12 residues. The germline V and J ends were trimmed by 5 bases and 7 bases, with 11 bases remaining between them. In DNA, the CDR3 is TGTGCCAGCAGTAGAGACAGAGTTGAAGCTTTCTTT. It yields the protein CASSRDRVEAFF.

Comments on this clonotype: The junction does not match germline at one end; this may be a read error. The gene calls are TRBV12-3 or TRBV12-4 and TRBJ2-4; D perhaps matches TRBD2 (6 bases). The J call may be incorrect, as the DNA end agrees better with TRBJ2-7. The CDR3 runs to 14 residues. CDR3 DNA: TGTGCCAGTAGTTTAGATGGGGAGGTATACGAGCAGTACTTC. It codes for CASSLDGEVYEQYF.

The chain has TRBV30 and TRBJ1-5; unclear D gene. V gave up 2 bases and J gave up 2 bases, with 13 bases separating them. Germline values: CDR1 GTSNPN, CDR2 SVGIG (reference sequence). This CDR3 spans 15 amino acids. The CDR3 DNA is TGTGCCTGGAGTAAGAAACCCACGGGCAATCAGCCCCAGCATTTT. Translated, it gives CAWSKKPTGNQPQHF.

The CDR3 is CASTLGDFDEQYF. The CDR3 coding sequence is TGTGCCAGCACCCTGGGAGACTTTGACGAGCAGTACTTC. The rearrangement uses TRBV7-9 and TRBJ2-5; TRBD2 is a possible D gene (5 bases). The DNA end is a closer match to TRBJ2-7, so the J assignment may be wrong. This CDR3 is 13 amino acids long. Germline V gene lookup returns CDR1 SEHNR and CDR2 FQNEAQ (reference sequence).

This chain uses TRBV14 with TRBJ2-7; 8 bases are shared with TRBD1. Germline-derived CDR1 and CDR2 are SGHDN and FVKESK. The CDR3 is made up of 16 amino acids. The CDR3 DNA is TGTGTATTCCCTCCAAGGCCGACAGGGGCCGATTACGAGCAGTACTTC. It specifies CVFPPRPTGADYEQYF. Variable domain in full (rest from reference TRBV14 and TRBJ2-7): EAGVTQFPSHSVIEKGQTVTLRCDPISGHDNLYWYRRVMGKEIKFLLHFVKESKQDESGMPNNRFLAERTGGTYSTLKVQPAELEDSGVYFCVFPPRPTGADYEQYFGPGTRLTVT.

V is TRBV7-2 and J is TRBJ1-6; 7 nucleotides line up with TRBD1. With V trimmed by 5 bases and J by 0 bases, 7 bases remained unmatched. The germline gives CDR1 SGHTA, CDR2 FQGNSA. CDR3 length equals 17 residues. The DNA for the CDR3 is TGTGCCAGCAGCCCAAAACAGGGGAGCTCCTATAATTCACCCCTCCACTTT. Translation gives CASSPKQGSSYNSPLHF.

This clonotype is a singleton in its sample. One end of the junction fails to match germline, which may point to a read error. The chain employs TRBV10-3 and TRBJ1-3; a possible D gene is TRBD1 (5 bases). This CDR3 has 14 residues. Germline CDR1 is ENHRY and CDR2 is SYGVKD. CDR3 bases: TGTGCCATCAGTCAAGACGGGGGGATTCACACCACATATTTT. Protein sequence: CAISQDGGIHTTYF.

This sequence joins TRBV4-2 and TRBJ2-7; no definite D call. Trimming took off 0 bases at V and 0 bases at J, with 9 bases between the two ends. The CDR3 runs 15 residues. Per the germline V gene, CDR1 is LGHNA and CDR2 is YNFKEQ. CDR3 region: CASSQENRNSYEQYF. The CDR3 DNA follows: TGTGCCAGCAGCCAAGAAAACAGAAACTCCTACGAGCAGTACTTC.

This clonotype was picked up a small number of times. This chain joins TRBV29-1 and TRBJ2-3; D perhaps matches TRBD2 (5 bases). Germline V gives CDR1 SQVTM, CDR2 ANQGSEA. This CDR3 has 13 residues. Trimming shortened V by 0 bases and J by 10 bases, and 14 bases separated the two germline ends. CDR3 nucleotide sequence: TGCAGCGTTGAAGATCTGCCGACCGGGGCGCAGTATTTT. It yields the protein CSVEDLPTGAQYF.

This chain uses TRBV2 with TRBJ2-4; D ambiguous. Germline values: CDR1 SNHLY, CDR2 FYNNEI. This CDR3 is 13 amino acids long. Trimming took off 4 bases at V and 10 bases at J, with 14 bases between the two ends. The CDR3, as DNA: TGTGCCAGCAGTGCGATCCCCCCGGAAATTCAGTACTTC. Translated, it gives CASSAIPPEIQYF.

This clonotype showed up just a few times. The chain is built from TRBV12-3 or TRBV12-4 and TRBJ2-1, with D uncertain. The CDR3 sequence is 13 residues long. Trimming cost V 6 bases and J 6 bases, with 12 bases left between them. The CDR3 nucleotides read TGTGCCAGCAGCTACACGCCCCGCAATGAGCAGTTCTTC. Its protein product is CASSYTPRNEQFF.